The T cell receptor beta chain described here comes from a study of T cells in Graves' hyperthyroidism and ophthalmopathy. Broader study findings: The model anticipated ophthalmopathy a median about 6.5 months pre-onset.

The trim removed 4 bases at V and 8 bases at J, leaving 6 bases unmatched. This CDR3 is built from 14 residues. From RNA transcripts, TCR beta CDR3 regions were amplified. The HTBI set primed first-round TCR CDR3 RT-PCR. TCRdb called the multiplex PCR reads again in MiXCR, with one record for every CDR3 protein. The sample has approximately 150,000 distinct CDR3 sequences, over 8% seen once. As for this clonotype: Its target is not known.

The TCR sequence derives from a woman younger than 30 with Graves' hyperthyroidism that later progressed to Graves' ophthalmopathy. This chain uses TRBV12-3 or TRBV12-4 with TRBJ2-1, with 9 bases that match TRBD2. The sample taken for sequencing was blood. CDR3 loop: CASSSSGAGHEQFF. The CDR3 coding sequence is TGTGCCAGCAGTTCTAGCGGGGCGGGTCATGAGCAGTTCTTC.